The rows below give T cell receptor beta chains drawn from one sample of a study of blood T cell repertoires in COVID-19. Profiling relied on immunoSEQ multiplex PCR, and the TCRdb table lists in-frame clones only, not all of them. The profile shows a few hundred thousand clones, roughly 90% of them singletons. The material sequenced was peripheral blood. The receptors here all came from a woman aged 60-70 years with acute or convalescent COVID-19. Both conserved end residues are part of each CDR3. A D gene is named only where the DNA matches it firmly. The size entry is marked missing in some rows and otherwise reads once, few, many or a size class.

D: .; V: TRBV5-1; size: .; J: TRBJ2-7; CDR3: CASSLVPGGLYEQYF; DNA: TGCGCCAGCAGCTTGGTCCCTGGGGGGTTGTACGAGCAGTACTTC
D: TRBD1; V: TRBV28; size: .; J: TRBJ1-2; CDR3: CASSTGGSNYGYTF; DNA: TGTGCCAGCAGTACAGGGGGCTCTAACTATGGCTACACCTTC
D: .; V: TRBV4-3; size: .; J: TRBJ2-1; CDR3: CASSQDGFLSSYNEQFF; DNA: TGCGCCAGCAGCCAAGACGGTTTTTTGAGCTCCTACAATGAGCAGTTCTTC
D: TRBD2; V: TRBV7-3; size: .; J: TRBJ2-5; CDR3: CASSLGTGGAETQYF; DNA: TGTGCCAGCAGCTTGGGAACGGGAGGGGCAGAGACCCAGTACTTC
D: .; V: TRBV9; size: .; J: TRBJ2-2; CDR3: CASSVGGTGELFF; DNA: TGTGCCAGCAGCGTAGGCGGAACCGGGGAGCTGTTTTTT
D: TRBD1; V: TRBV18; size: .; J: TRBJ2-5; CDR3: CASSYLRDRGRSGQETQYF; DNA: TGTGCCAGCTCATATCTCCGGGACAGGGGGCGAAGTGGCCAAGAGACCCAGTACTTC
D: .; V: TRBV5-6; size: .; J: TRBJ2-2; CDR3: CASSLSAGELFF; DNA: TGTGCCAGCAGCTTGTCCGCCGGGGAGCTGTTTTTT
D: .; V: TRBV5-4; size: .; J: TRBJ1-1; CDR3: CASSLGAGNTEAFF; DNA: TGTGCCAGCAGCTTGGGTGCGGGGAACACTGAAGCTTTCTTT
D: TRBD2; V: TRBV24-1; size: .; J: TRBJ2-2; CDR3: CATSDLGGLAGESGELFF; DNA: TGTGCCACCAGTGATCTAGGGGGACTAGCGGGAGAGTCCGGGGAGCTGTTTTTT
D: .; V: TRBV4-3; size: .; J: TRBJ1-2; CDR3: CASSQGGTANYGYTF; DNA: TGCGCCAGCAGCCAAGGCGGGACGGCTAACTATGGCTACACCTTC
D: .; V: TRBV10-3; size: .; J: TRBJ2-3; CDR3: CAISVIAASTDTQYF; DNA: TGTGCCATCAGTGTAATAGCGGCTAGCACAGATACGCAGTATTTT
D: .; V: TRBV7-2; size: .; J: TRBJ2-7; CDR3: CASSPDRYSYEQYF; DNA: TGTGCCAGCAGCCCTGACAGGTACTCCTACGAGCAGTACTTC
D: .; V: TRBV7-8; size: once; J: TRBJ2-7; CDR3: CASSPTESYEQYF; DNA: TGTGCCAGCAGCCCGACAGAATCCTACGAGCAGTACTTC
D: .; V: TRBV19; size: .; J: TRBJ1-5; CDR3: CASSIDGGRYQPQHF; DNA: TGTGCCAGTAGTATAGACGGAGGGCGGTATCAGCCCCAGCATTTT
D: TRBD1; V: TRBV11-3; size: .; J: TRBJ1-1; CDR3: CASSFAGTGGTEAFF; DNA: TGTGCCAGCAGCTTTGCCGGAACAGGGGGTACTGAAGCTTTCTTT
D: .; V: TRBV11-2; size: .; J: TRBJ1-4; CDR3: CASSRGTNEKLFF; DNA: TGTGCCAGCAGCAGGGGGACTAATGAAAAACTGTTTTTT
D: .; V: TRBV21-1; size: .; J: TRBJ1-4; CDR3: CASSKGGRGCEKLFF; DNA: TGTGCCAGCAGCAAAGGCGGCAGGGGTTGTGAAAAACTGTTTTTT
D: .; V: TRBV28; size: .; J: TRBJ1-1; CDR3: CASSPPRGGGTEAFF; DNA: TGTGCCAGCAGCCCGCCCAGGGGAGGGGGCACTGAAGCTTTCTTT
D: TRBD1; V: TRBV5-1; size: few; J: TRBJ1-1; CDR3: CASRISGGNTEAFF; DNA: TGCGCCAGCAGGATTTCAGGGGGCAACACTGAAGCTTTCTTT
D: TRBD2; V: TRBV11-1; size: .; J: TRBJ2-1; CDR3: CASSSGTRFSEQFF; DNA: TGTGCCAGCAGCTCCGGGACTAGATTCAGTGAGCAGTTCTTC
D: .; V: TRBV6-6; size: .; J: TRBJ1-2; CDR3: CASSRTANYGYTF; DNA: TGTGCCAGCAGTCGGACAGCTAACTATGGCTACACCTTC
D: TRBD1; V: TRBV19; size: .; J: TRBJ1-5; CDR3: CASSIKTGTPFYSNQPQHF; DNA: TGTGCCAGTAGTATTAAGACAGGGACGCCTTTTTATAGCAATCAGCCCCAGCATTTT
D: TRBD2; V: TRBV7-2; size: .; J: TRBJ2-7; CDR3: CASSSLAAGSYEQYF; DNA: TGTGCCAGCAGCTCTCTAGCGGCAGGCTCCTACGAGCAGTACTTC
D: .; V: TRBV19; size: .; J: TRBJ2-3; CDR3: CASTPGGGLKDTQYF; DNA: TGTGCCAGTACCCCCGGCGGGGGCTTGAAAGATACGCAGTATTTT
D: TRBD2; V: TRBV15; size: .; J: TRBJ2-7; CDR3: CATSSRGLAGVYEQYF; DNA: TGTGCCACCAGCAGCCGTGGACTAGCGGGAGTCTACGAGCAGTACTTC
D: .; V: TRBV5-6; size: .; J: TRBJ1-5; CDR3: CASSRRGSNQPQHF; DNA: TGTGCCAGCAGCCGGAGGGGTAGCAATCAGCCCCAGCATTTT
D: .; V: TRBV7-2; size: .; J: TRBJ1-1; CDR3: CASLQLNTEAFF; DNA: TGTGCCAGCTTACAGCTGAACACTGAAGCTTTCTTT
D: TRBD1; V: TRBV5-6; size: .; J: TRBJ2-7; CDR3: CASSFRGLLYEQYF; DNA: TGTGCCAGCAGCTTCAGGGGGCTCCTTTACGAGCAGTACTTC
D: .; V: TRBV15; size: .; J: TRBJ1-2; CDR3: CATSTREGFGYTF; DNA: TGTGCCACCAGCACACGGGAGGGCTTTGGCTACACCTTC
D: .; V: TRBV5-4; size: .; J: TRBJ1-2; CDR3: CASSTDSSPNYGYTF; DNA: TGTGCCAGCAGCACCGACAGTTCACCTAACTATGGCTACACCTTC
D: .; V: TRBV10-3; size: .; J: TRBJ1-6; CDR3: CATNARGNSPLHF; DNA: TGTGCCACCAACGCCAGGGGTAATTCACCCCTCCACTTT
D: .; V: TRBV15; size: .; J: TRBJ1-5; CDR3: CATSRDRALNQPQHF; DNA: TGTGCCACCAGCAGAGACAGGGCTCTTAATCAGCCCCAGCATTTT
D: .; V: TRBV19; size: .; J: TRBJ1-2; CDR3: CASMGPQPVYGYTF; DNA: TGTGCCAGTATGGGGCCACAGCCTGTCTATGGCTACACCTTC
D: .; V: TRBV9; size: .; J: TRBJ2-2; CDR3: CASSVRLVNTGELFF; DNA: TGTGCCAGCAGCGTGAGACTCGTGAACACCGGGGAGCTGTTTTTT
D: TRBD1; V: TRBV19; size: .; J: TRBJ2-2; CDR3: CASIGGTGDLGELFF; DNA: TGTGCCAGTATTGGTGGGACAGGGGATCTCGGGGAGCTGTTTTTT
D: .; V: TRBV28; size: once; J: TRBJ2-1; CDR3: CASSSTGLSSYNEQFF; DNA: TGTGCCAGCAGTTCAACAGGCCTAAGCTCCTACAATGAGCAGTTCTTC
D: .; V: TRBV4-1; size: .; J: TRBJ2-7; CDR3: CASSQGPEQYF; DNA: TGCGCCAGCAGCCAAGGGCCAGAGCAGTACTTC
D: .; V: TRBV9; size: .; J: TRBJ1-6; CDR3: CASSAHSTGDNSPLHF; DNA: TGTGCCAGCAGCGCCCATTCCACGGGAGATAATTCACCCCTCCACTTT
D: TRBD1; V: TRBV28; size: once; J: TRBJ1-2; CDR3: CASSLRPGTASGYTF; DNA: TGTGCCAGCAGTTTACGACCCGGGACAGCGAGTGGCTACACCTTC
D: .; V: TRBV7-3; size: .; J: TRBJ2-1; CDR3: CASSLTPQKNNEQFF; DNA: TGTGCCAGCAGTCTAACCCCACAGAAAAACAATGAGCAGTTCTTC